These T cell receptor beta chains were read from a single sample in a study of spatial heterogeneity in lung cancer. TCRdb reanalysed the 5' RACE reads using MiXCR and keeps one entry per CDR3 protein. The sample lists roughly 120,000 distinct CDR3 sequences, more than 10% occurring once. This material consisted of PBMCs, taken at follow-up. The receptors were gathered from a male donor with early-stage non-small cell lung cancer. The CDR3 runs from the conserved cysteine through the conserved F or W. Fields, in order: clone size, J gene, D gene, V gene, CDR3 DNA, CDR3 protein. A D gene is named only where the DNA matches it firmly. Expanded clones are given a class, and other clones once, few, many or no size at all.

size: .; J: TRBJ2-7; D: TRBD1; V: TRBV11-3; DNA: TGTGCCAGCGGCCGGGACAGGGCATTCGAGCAGTACTTC; CDR3: CASGRDRAFEQYF
size: many; J: TRBJ2-7; D: .; V: TRBV20-1; DNA: TGCAGTGCTAGAGATCCGAAGGGATTTGACGAGCAGTACTTC; CDR3: CSARDPKGFDEQYF
size: few; J: TRBJ2-3; D: TRBD2; V: TRBV3-1; DNA: TGTGCCAGCAGCCAAAGCGGGGGGGCCATGCGACACACAGATACGCAGTATTTT; CDR3: CASSQSGGAMRHTDTQYF
size: many; J: TRBJ1-6; D: TRBD1; V: TRBV10-2; DNA: TGCGCCAGCAGTTCAGGGGGGTCGGCCCTCCACTTT; CDR3: CASSSGGSALHF
size: few; J: TRBJ2-7; D: .; V: TRBV4-1; DNA: TGCGCCAGCAGCCAACTTCAAGGTCCAGGGGACGAGCAGTACTTC; CDR3: CASSQLQGPGDEQYF
size: .; J: TRBJ1-5; D: TRBD1; V: TRBV2; DNA: TGTGCCAGCAGTCAGACAGGGGACAGCAATCAGCCCCAGCATTTT; CDR3: CASSQTGDSNQPQHF
size: many; J: TRBJ1-2; D: TRBD1; V: TRBV28; DNA: TGTGCCAGCGAAGAAGCCGGGACAGAGGGGTATGGCTACACCTTC; CDR3: CASEEAGTEGYGYTF
size: .; J: TRBJ2-5; D: .; V: TRBV25-1; DNA: TGTGCCAGCAGTGAAGGGGGGGACATCAAGGAGACCCAGTACTTC; CDR3: CASSEGGDIKETQYF
size: few; J: TRBJ2-7; D: .; V: TRBV21-1; DNA: TGTGCCAGCAGAGGACAGGGGGCGGGAGAGCAGTACTTC; CDR3: CASRGQGAGEQYF
size: .; J: TRBJ1-6; D: .; V: TRBV12-3/TRBV12-4; DNA: TGTGCCAGCAGTTTAAAAGGACAAGGGCCCCTCCACTTT; CDR3: CASSLKGQGPLHF
size: .; J: TRBJ1-1; D: TRBD1; V: TRBV6-5; DNA: TGTGCCAGCAGTTACCGGGACAGGTTAGAGGTAGCTTTCTTT; CDR3: CASSYRDRLEVAFF
size: many; J: TRBJ2-3; D: TRBD1; V: TRBV20-1; DNA: TGCAGTGCTAGTGGGGACAGGCGTAACACAGATACGCAGTATTTT; CDR3: CSASGDRRNTDTQYF
size: .; J: TRBJ2-7; D: .; V: TRBV27; DNA: TGTGCCAGCAGTTTATGGCAGGGCCGGTCCTACGAGCAGTACTTC; CDR3: CASSLWQGRSYEQYF
size: .; J: TRBJ2-5; D: TRBD1; V: TRBV6-5; DNA: TGTGCCAGCAGTTTAACCGGGACAGGGAAAGAGACCCAGTACTTC; CDR3: CASSLTGTGKETQYF
size: .; J: TRBJ2-7; D: .; V: TRBV20-1; DNA: TGCAGTGCTAGAGATCCAAGCGAAGGATACGAGCAGTACTTC; CDR3: CSARDPSEGYEQYF
size: many; J: TRBJ2-7; D: TRBD1; V: TRBV12-3/TRBV12-4; DNA: TGTGCCAGCAGTATTGGGACAGGTCCCTACGAGCAGTACTTC; CDR3: CASSIGTGPYEQYF
size: .; J: TRBJ1-6; D: .; V: TRBV7-3; DNA: TGTGCCAGCAGCTTAACGATGGGGCACCGTTCACCCCTCCACTTT; CDR3: CASSLTMGHRSPLHF
size: .; J: TRBJ1-1; D: TRBD1; V: TRBV11-3; DNA: TGTGCCAGCAGCTACAGGGGGCCCACTGAAGCTTTCTTT; CDR3: CASSYRGPTEAFF
size: many; J: TRBJ2-1; D: .; V: TRBV7-3; DNA: TGTGCCAGCAGCCGAAGAAGCGGGTGGGGGAATGAGCAGTTCTTC; CDR3: CASSRRSGWGNEQFF
size: many; J: TRBJ2-5; D: TRBD1; V: TRBV7-2; DNA: TGTGCCAGCACCGGAGGACAGGAACCAAGAGCGACCCAGTACTTC; CDR3: CASTGGQEPRATQYF
size: few; J: TRBJ2-7; D: .; V: TRBV3-1; DNA: TGTGCCAGCAGCTCCCGGACAGGGAGGGTTAATAACGAGCAGTACTTC; CDR3: CASSSRTGRVNNEQYF
size: .; J: TRBJ2-2; D: .; V: TRBV10-3; DNA: TGTGCCATCAGTGAGTCGCGGGGGCGAACCGGGGAGCTGTTTTTT; CDR3: CAISESRGRTGELFF